These T cell receptor beta chains were read from a single sample in a study of cytomegalovirus exposure and HLA in healthy donors. The table came from immunoSEQ multiplex PCR; TCRdb's copy has only in-frame clones and leaves some out. Among about 140,000 clones listed, 77% were seen once. The sample consisted of PBMCs. The origin of the receptors is a female donor in good health and CMV-seronegative. Both conserved end residues are part of each CDR3. Each record gives: J gene, V gene, clone size, D gene, CDR3 DNA, CDR3 protein. A D gene is named only where the DNA matches it firmly. Clone size, where shown, is once, few, many, or a class for clones that have expanded.

j_gene: TRBJ1-2; v_gene: TRBV6-5; abundance: NA; d_gene: NA; CDR3nt: TGTGCCAGCAGTAAGAAGCGGGCAATTAACTATGGCTACACCTTC; CDR3aa: CASSKKRAINYGYTF
j_gene: TRBJ2-1; v_gene: TRBV7-2; abundance: NA; d_gene: TRBD2; CDR3nt: TGTGCCAGCAGAGAGCGGGATATAGGGTACAATGAGCAGTTCTTC; CDR3aa: CASRERDIGYNEQFF
j_gene: TRBJ1-2; v_gene: TRBV27; abundance: NA; d_gene: TRBD1; CDR3nt: TGTGCCAGCAGTCCGGGGACAGGGGCTAACTATGGCTACACCTTC; CDR3aa: CASSPGTGANYGYTF
j_gene: TRBJ2-7; v_gene: TRBV4-1; abundance: NA; d_gene: NA; CDR3nt: TGCGCCAGCAGCCGCGTACTAAACCCATCCTACGAGCAGTACTTC; CDR3aa: CASSRVLNPSYEQYF
j_gene: TRBJ1-6; v_gene: TRBV6-1; abundance: NA; d_gene: NA; CDR3nt: TGTGCCAGCAGTGATAGGGGTTCACCCCTCCACTTT; CDR3aa: CASSDRGSPLHF
j_gene: TRBJ2-7; v_gene: TRBV27; abundance: NA; d_gene: TRBD2; CDR3nt: TGTGCCAGCAGTCCCCTAGCGGGAGGCTACGAGCAGTACTTC; CDR3aa: CASSPLAGGYEQYF
j_gene: TRBJ2-1; v_gene: TRBV7-7; abundance: NA; d_gene: TRBD2; CDR3nt: TGTGCTAGCAGCTCGGGACTAGCGGTTACCAATGAGCAGTTCTTC; CDR3aa: CASSSGLAVTNEQFF
j_gene: TRBJ2-3; v_gene: TRBV4-1; abundance: few; d_gene: TRBD1; CDR3nt: TGCGCCAGCAGCCTGTCGGGACAGGAGCGGGATACGCAGTATTTT; CDR3aa: CASSLSGQERDTQYF
j_gene: TRBJ1-2; v_gene: TRBV19; abundance: NA; d_gene: NA; CDR3nt: TGTGCCAGTAGTAGAGGGATCGGAGTGGCTAACTATGGCTACACCTTC; CDR3aa: CASSRGIGVANYGYTF
j_gene: TRBJ2-7; v_gene: TRBV2; abundance: few; d_gene: TRBD2; CDR3nt: TGTGCCAGCGGGAGGGAGCCGTACGAGCAGTACTTC; CDR3aa: CASGREPYEQYF
j_gene: TRBJ1-4; v_gene: TRBV27; abundance: few; d_gene: NA; CDR3nt: TGTGCCAGCAGTTTTCGGGAACCAGCTGCAACTAATGAAAAACTGTTTTTT; CDR3aa: CASSFREPAATNEKLFF
j_gene: TRBJ1-2; v_gene: TRBV7-9; abundance: NA; d_gene: TRBD1; CDR3nt: TGTGCCAGCAGCTTAGTGGGGGAGACAGGGCGAGGAGACTATGGCTACACCTTC; CDR3aa: CASSLVGETGRGDYGYTF
j_gene: TRBJ2-5; v_gene: TRBV6-6; abundance: NA; d_gene: TRBD1; CDR3nt: TGTGCCAGCAGTTACACGGACAGGGGGCATTGGGAGACCCAGTACTTC; CDR3aa: CASSYTDRGHWETQYF
j_gene: TRBJ2-3; v_gene: TRBV19; abundance: NA; d_gene: NA; CDR3nt: TGTGCCAGTAGTATAGTAGCGACATCTAGCACAGATACGCAGTATTTT; CDR3aa: CASSIVATSSTDTQYF
j_gene: TRBJ1-4; v_gene: TRBV11-2; abundance: NA; d_gene: NA; CDR3nt: TGTGCCAGCAGCGGAGGTTCAGTCGGGGAAAAACTGTTTTTT; CDR3aa: CASSGGSVGEKLFF
j_gene: TRBJ2-5; v_gene: TRBV19; abundance: NA; d_gene: NA; CDR3nt: TGTGCCAGTAGTATAGTGCCAGGGCAAAAGACCCAGTACTTC; CDR3aa: CASSIVPGQKTQYF
j_gene: TRBJ2-1; v_gene: TRBV21-1; abundance: NA; d_gene: NA; CDR3nt: TGTGCCAGCAGCAATCGGGGACTAGCGGATGCCTACAATGAGCAGTTCTTC; CDR3aa: CASSNRGLADAYNEQFF
j_gene: TRBJ2-7; v_gene: TRBV27; abundance: NA; d_gene: TRBD1; CDR3nt: TGTGCCAGCAGTTTCGGGACAGGGGGGTACGAGCAGTACTTC; CDR3aa: CASSFGTGGYEQYF
j_gene: TRBJ1-1; v_gene: TRBV28; abundance: NA; d_gene: TRBD1; CDR3nt: TGTGCCAGCAGTCCACAGGGGGCGGGGGACACTGAAGCTTTCTTT; CDR3aa: CASSPQGAGDTEAFF
j_gene: TRBJ1-1; v_gene: TRBV7-7; abundance: few; d_gene: NA; CDR3nt: TGTGCCAGCAGCCGAGGTAAGGGGCACACTGAAGCTTTCTTT; CDR3aa: CASSRGKGHTEAFF
j_gene: TRBJ1-5; v_gene: TRBV18; abundance: once; d_gene: TRBD1; CDR3nt: TGTGCCAGCTCACTGGGACAGGGAAGGTCGCAGCCCCAGCATTTT; CDR3aa: CASSLGQGRSQPQHF
j_gene: TRBJ2-6; v_gene: TRBV5-1; abundance: NA; d_gene: TRBD2; CDR3nt: TGCGCCAGCAGCCCCCCGGGGGGAGGGCCTGCTCGAACTTTC; CDR3aa: CASSPPGGGPARTF
j_gene: TRBJ1-1; v_gene: TRBV29-1; abundance: NA; d_gene: TRBD1; CDR3nt: TGCAGCGTTGACGGGACAGGGATGAACACTGAAGCTTTCTTT; CDR3aa: CSVDGTGMNTEAFF
j_gene: TRBJ2-7; v_gene: TRBV5-4; abundance: NA; d_gene: NA; CDR3nt: TGTGCCAGCAGCTCCACACAGGGTTTCGAGCAGTACTTC; CDR3aa: CASSSTQGFEQYF
j_gene: TRBJ1-2; v_gene: TRBV7-3; abundance: NA; d_gene: NA; CDR3nt: TGTGCCAGCGGATCCCCCACAGGGTCTGGCTACACCTTC; CDR3aa: CASGSPTGSGYTF
j_gene: TRBJ1-5; v_gene: TRBV28; abundance: NA; d_gene: NA; CDR3nt: TGTGCCAGCACCCCAGGAGGACAGCCCCAGCATTTT; CDR3aa: CASTPGGQPQHF
j_gene: TRBJ2-4; v_gene: TRBV5-1; abundance: few; d_gene: TRBD2; CDR3nt: TGCGCCAGCAGCCCCGGACTAGCGGATAAGATGAACATTCAGTACTTC; CDR3aa: CASSPGLADKMNIQYF
j_gene: TRBJ2-7; v_gene: TRBV5-1; abundance: NA; d_gene: NA; CDR3nt: TGCGCCAGCAGCTTGCTTAGCGACGCCTACGAGCAGTACTTC; CDR3aa: CASSLLSDAYEQYF
j_gene: TRBJ2-7; v_gene: TRBV6-4; abundance: NA; d_gene: NA; CDR3nt: TGTGCCAGCAGTGCCGGGACAAACTCCTACGAGCAGTACTTC; CDR3aa: CASSAGTNSYEQYF
j_gene: TRBJ2-7; v_gene: TRBV7-8; abundance: NA; d_gene: TRBD1; CDR3nt: TGTGCCAGCAGCTTTGGGGACAGCAACGTACTCGAGCAGTACTTC; CDR3aa: CASSFGDSNVLEQYF
j_gene: TRBJ1-2; v_gene: TRBV4-1; abundance: once; d_gene: NA; CDR3nt: TGCGCCAGCAGCCAAGAAGGGACATTTTATGGCTACCCCTTC; CDR3aa: CASSQEGTFYGYPF
j_gene: TRBJ2-5; v_gene: TRBV11-2; abundance: NA; d_gene: TRBD2; CDR3nt: TGTGCCAGCAGCTTAGTGGGGGGCGGGAGGGGAGCGGGGACCCAGTACTTC; CDR3aa: CASSLVGGGRGAGTQYF
j_gene: TRBJ2-1; v_gene: TRBV27; abundance: NA; d_gene: NA; CDR3nt: TGTGCCAGCAGTATTCTTAATGAGCAGTTCTTC; CDR3aa: CASSILNEQFF
j_gene: TRBJ1-1; v_gene: TRBV7-9; abundance: few; d_gene: TRBD1; CDR3nt: TGTGCCAGCAGCGGACAGGGCCGGTCGGCTGAAGCTTTCTTT; CDR3aa: CASSGQGRSAEAFF
j_gene: TRBJ2-2; v_gene: TRBV6-1; abundance: NA; d_gene: NA; CDR3nt: TGTGCCAGCAGTGAAACTTGGCTGGGGGCGCCAAACACCGGGGAGCTGTTTTTT; CDR3aa: CASSETWLGAPNTGELFF
j_gene: TRBJ1-1; v_gene: TRBV28; abundance: few; d_gene: NA; CDR3nt: TGTGCCAGCAGTTTAGCGGCTACCACTGAAGCTTTCTTT; CDR3aa: CASSLAATTEAFF
j_gene: TRBJ2-7; v_gene: TRBV9; abundance: NA; d_gene: TRBD1; CDR3nt: TGTGCCAGCAGCGCGGACAGGGGGCTTTCCTACGAGCAGTACTTC; CDR3aa: CASSADRGLSYEQYF
j_gene: TRBJ1-1; v_gene: TRBV27; abundance: NA; d_gene: TRBD1; CDR3nt: TGTGCCACCATGGACAGGGGCACTGAAGCTTTCTTT; CDR3aa: CATMDRGTEAFF
j_gene: TRBJ1-5; v_gene: TRBV5-1; abundance: NA; d_gene: NA; CDR3nt: TGCGCCAGCAGCTTGGCAGGGGAAAAGAATCAGCCCCAGCATTTT; CDR3aa: CASSLAGEKNQPQHF